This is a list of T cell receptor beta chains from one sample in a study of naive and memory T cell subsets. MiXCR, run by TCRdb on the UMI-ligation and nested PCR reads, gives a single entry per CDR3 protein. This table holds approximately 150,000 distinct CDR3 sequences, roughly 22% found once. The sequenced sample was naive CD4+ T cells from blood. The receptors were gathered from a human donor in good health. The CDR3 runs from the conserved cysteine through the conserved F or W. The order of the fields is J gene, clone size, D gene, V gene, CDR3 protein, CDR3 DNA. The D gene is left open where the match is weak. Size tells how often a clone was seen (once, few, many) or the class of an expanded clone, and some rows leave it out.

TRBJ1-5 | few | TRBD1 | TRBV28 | CASSKTGSRNQPQHF | TGTGCCAGCAGCAAGACAGGGTCCCGCAATCAGCCCCAGCATTTT
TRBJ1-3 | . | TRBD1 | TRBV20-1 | CSASPGTGAGNTIYF | TGCAGTGCTAGCCCCGGGACAGGGGCTGGAAACACCATATATTTT
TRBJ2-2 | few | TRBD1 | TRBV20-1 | CSARAPGTASRELFF | TGCAGTGCTAGAGCTCCCGGGACAGCGTCGCGGGAGCTGTTTTTT
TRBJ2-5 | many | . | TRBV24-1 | CATSEPVAGETQYF | TGTGCCACCAGTGAACCGGTGGCGGGGGAGACCCAGTACTTC
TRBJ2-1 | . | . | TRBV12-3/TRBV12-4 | CASSSRVWGNEQFF | TGTGCCAGCAGTTCGCGGGTCTGGGGCAATGAGCAGTTCTTC
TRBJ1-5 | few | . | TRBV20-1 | CSARLSEARQPQHF | TGCAGTGCTAGACTCAGTGAGGCTCGTCAGCCCCAGCATTTT
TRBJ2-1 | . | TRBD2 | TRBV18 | CASSPRSGSSSYNEQFF | TGTGCCAGCTCACCAAGGAGCGGGAGTAGTTCCTACAATGAGCAGTTCTTC
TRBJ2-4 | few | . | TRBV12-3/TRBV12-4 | CASRETGILNIQYF | TGTGCCAGCAGAGAAACAGGTATCCTGAACATTCAGTACTTC
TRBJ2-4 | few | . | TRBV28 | CASSSPIPDRFQNIQYF | TGTGCCAGCAGTTCCCCTATTCCCGACAGATTTCAGAACATTCAGTACTTC
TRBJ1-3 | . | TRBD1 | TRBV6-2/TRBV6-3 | CASSYFGQGARGNTIYF | TGTGCCAGCAGTTACTTCGGTCAGGGGGCGCGAGGAAACACCATATATTTT
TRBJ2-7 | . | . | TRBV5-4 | CASSPAGPGVQYF | TGTGCCAGCAGCCCGGCTGGACCTGGGGTGCAGTACTTC
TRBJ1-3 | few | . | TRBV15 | CATSSSSFSGNTIYF | TGTGCCACCAGCAGCAGTTCCTTCTCTGGAAACACCATATATTTT
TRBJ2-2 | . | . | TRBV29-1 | CSVDQVVTGELFF | TGCAGCGTTGATCAGGTGGTAACCGGGGAGCTGTTTTTT
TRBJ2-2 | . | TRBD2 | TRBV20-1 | CSAPGLVTGELFF | TGCAGTGCACCGGGACTAGTAACCGGGGAGCTGTTTTTT